This T cell receptor beta chain was documented in a study of blood T cell repertoires in COVID-19. This CDR3 contains 13 residues. Trimming cost V 3 bases and J 6 bases, with 10 bases left between them. Germline CDR1 reads LNHDA; CDR2 reads SQIVND (reference sequence). Using immunoSEQ multiplex PCR, the repertoire was profiled, and TCRdb retains in-frame clones only, with some absent. Altogether about 74,000 clones are present, roughly 80% being singletons, with the ten largest covering 40% to 45%. The sequence derives from an elderly man with acute or convalescent COVID-19. Sequencing was performed on peripheral blood. The chain employs TRBV19 and TRBJ2-3; possible D gene TRBD1, 5 bases. The CDR3 nucleotides are TGTGCCAGTAGTATCAAACAGGAGGATACGCAGTATTTT. This gives the protein CASSIKQEDTQYF. Full variable domain (outside the CDR3, taken from reference TRBV19 and TRBJ2-3): DGGITQSPKYLFRKEGQNVTLSCEQNLNHDAMYWYRQDPGQGLRLIYYSQIVNDFQKGDIAEGYSVSREKKESFPLTVTSAQKNPTAFYLCASSIKQEDTQYFGPGTRLTVL.